This T cell receptor (beta chain) was sequenced in a study of CD8 T cells in ankylosing spondylitis. This CDR3 region has 15 residues. Trimming stripped 4 bases from V and 10 bases from J, with 22 bases between. CDR1 is SGHDN, CDR2 FVKESK, per germline. TCRdb recomputed calls from the 5' RACE reads with MiXCR, one row per CDR3 protein. The sample includes around 300,000 distinct CDR3 sequences, roughly 14% of them seen just once. The sequenced material came from blood, either unsorted or a sorted T cell fraction (not recorded which). This chain uses TRBV14 with TRBJ2-5; TRBD1 or TRBD2 may be the D gene (5 bases each). This receptor was obtained from a male donor with ankylosing spondylitis or in good health (not recorded which). The CDR3 reads CASSPRDGPRIRQYF. The CDR3 nucleotides are TGTGCCAGCAGCCCTAGGGACGGACCTAGGATACGCCAGTACTTC. Full variable domain (remainder filled in from reference TRBV14 and TRBJ2-5): EAGVTQFPSHSVIEKGQTVTLRCDPISGHDNLYWYRRVMGKEIKFLLHFVKESKQDESGMPNNRFLAERTGGTYSTLKVQPAELEDSGVYFCASSPRDGPRIRQYFGPGTRLLVL.